One and the same sample provided the 23 T cell receptor beta chains below, sequenced in a study of PD-L1 blockade in urothelial cancer. The time point is: pretreatment peripheral blood. Here immunoSEQ multiplex PCR was the method, and the copy in TCRdb shows in-frame clones only, minus some. The sample has about 63,000 clones; 81% are singletons. The starting material was PBMCs, obtained around atezolizumab (anti-PD-L1) treatment. These receptors came from a man between 65 and 79 years old with urothelial cancer.

The chain is built from TRBV25-1 and TRBJ2-1; D possibly corresponds to TRBD2 (6 bases). This CDR3 is built from 16 residues. Germline lookup yields CDR1 MGHDK and CDR2 SYGVNS. V dropped 4 bases and J dropped 0 bases, with 13 bases sitting between them. This chain's CDR3 is CASSGVVSGSYNEQFF. CDR3 sequence (DNA): TGTGCCAGCAGTGGGGTGGTTAGCGGCTCCTACAATGAGCAGTTCTTC.

This clone has just a few counts. This rearrangement joins TRBV13 to TRBJ2-2; 13 nucleotides agree with TRBD2. V gave up 5 bases and J gave up 5 bases; unmatched junction bases: 11. Germline V lookup: CDR1 PRHDT, CDR2 FYEKMQ (reference sequence). This CDR3 spans 18 amino acids. The chain's CDR3 is CASSPQRGLAGVTGELFF. The CDR3 DNA sequence: TGTGCCAGCAGCCCCCAGAGAGGACTAGCGGGAGTGACCGGGGAGCTGTTTTTT.

This chain links TRBV30 with TRBJ2-1, with a possible D match to TRBD2 (6 bases). Germline-derived CDR1 and CDR2 are GTSNPN and SVGIG (reference sequence). CDR3 size: 17 residues. V was pared by 1 base and J by 8 bases, with 24 bases between. Here the CDR3 reads CAWSGGERLAVWDEQFF. As DNA, the CDR3 is TGTGCCTGGAGTGGGGGTGAGAGGTTAGCGGTCTGGGATGAGCAGTTCTTC.

J is TRBJ2-1 and V is TRBV5-6; TRBD2 matches 14 bases. Germline V gene lookup returns CDR1 SGHDT and CDR2 YYEEEE. The length of the CDR3 is 15 residues. The junction had 4 bases not matched to a gene; V was cut back by 4 bases and J by 7 bases. The CDR3 sequence: CASSPGTSGRNEQFF. The CDR3 DNA sequence: TGTGCCAGCAGCCCCGGGACTAGCGGGAGAAATGAGCAGTTCTTC.

The rearrangement joins TRBV10-3 to TRBJ2-1; 10 bases are shared with TRBD2. CDR3 length: 15 residues. Germline V lookup: CDR1 ENHRY, CDR2 SYGVKD. J lost 7 bases, V lost 4 bases, and 7 bases had no gene match. CDR3 sequence: CAISGRSGRSNEQFF. CDR3 coding DNA: TGTGCCATCAGTGGCCGTAGCGGGAGGAGTAATGAGCAGTTCTTC.

This chain links TRBV19 with TRBJ1-2, with TRBD1 matching 7 bases. Germline V lookup: CDR1 LNHDA, CDR2 SQIVND (reference sequence). The junction had 9 bases not matched to a gene; V was cut back by 11 bases and J by 0 bases. CDR3 length equals 14 residues. The CDR3 DNA follows: TGTGCCGCCCACGACGGACAGGCTAACTATGGCTACACCTTC. Its protein product is CAAHDGQANYGYTF.

The V and J genes are TRBV6-5 and TRBJ2-1, with 11 bases lining up with TRBD2. Trimming at V came to 5 bases and at J to 10 bases, leaving 7 bases not matched to a gene. The V gene's germline CDR1 is MNHEY and CDR2 SVGAGI. This CDR3 contains 14 residues. The CDR3 loop is CASSIAGGPREQFF. CDR3 nucleotide sequence: TGTGCCAGCAGTATAGCGGGAGGGCCGAGGGAGCAGTTCTTC.

This clone was detected a few times. The chain links TRBV7-9 to TRBJ2-7; tentatively, D is TRBD1 (5 bases). CDR1 is SEHNR, CDR2 FQNEAQ, per germline (reference sequence). There are 17 residues in the CDR3. Trimming took 5 bases from V and 5 from J, leaving 25 bases between them. CDR3 amino acids: CASSPPLRAGPHHEQYF. The CDR3 nucleotides read TGTGCCAGCAGCCCCCCTCTAAGGGCAGGGCCCCACCACGAGCAGTACTTC.

This clone has only a few counts. V is TRBV10-1 and J is TRBJ2-1; 8 nucleotides agree with TRBD1. The CDR3 runs to 14 residues. The germline CDR1 and CDR2 sequences are WNHNN and SYGVQD (reference sequence). Germline trimming cut 6 bases from V and 6 bases from J; bases unmatched to any gene: 7. CDR3 sequence: CASSARTGSNEQFF. The CDR3 region has the DNA TGCGCCAGCAGCGCAAGGACAGGGTCCAATGAGCAGTTCTTC.

This chain connects TRBV5-5 to TRBJ2-7; 10 bases are shared with TRBD2. The CDR3 consists of 15 residues. Trimming removed 4 bases from V and 2 bases from J; junction bases left unmatched: 6. Germline V gives CDR1 SGHKS, CDR2 YYEKEE (reference sequence). CDR3: CASSGGLAEAYEQYF. CDR3 DNA sequence: TGTGCCAGCAGCGGAGGACTAGCGGAAGCCTACGAGCAGTACTTC.

The chain couples TRBV5-1 to TRBJ1-4; 8 bases align to TRBD1. This CDR3 spans 15 amino acids. Trimming at V came to 4 bases and at J to 2 bases, leaving 4 bases not matched to a gene. Germline CDR1 and CDR2: SGHRS and YFSETQ. CDR3 sequence (DNA): TGCGCCAGCAGCACCCCAGGGGGCACTAATGAAAAACTGTTTTTT. It is translated as CASSTPGGTNEKLFF.

This clone was seen a few times. This rearrangement joins TRBV27 to TRBJ1-5; D call uncertain. Trimming cost V 3 bases and J 4 bases, with 7 bases left between them. The CDR3 runs to 13 residues. The V gene's germline CDR1 is MNHEY and CDR2 SMNVEV (reference sequence). Written as DNA, the CDR3 is TGTGCCAGCAGTTTCGGACTTAATCAGCCCCAGCATTTT. It is translated as CASSFGLNQPQHF.

The V gene is TRBV20-1, the J gene TRBJ2-1; 11 nucleotides match TRBD2. J gave up 11 bases and V 6 bases, and 3 bases lay outside the gene matches. Per the germline V gene, CDR1 is DFQATT and CDR2 is SNEGSKA (reference sequence). The CDR3 covers 11 residues. DNA for the CDR3: TGCAGTGCCGGGACTAGCGGCCAGCAGTTCTTC. As protein: CSAGTSGQQFF.

The V gene is TRBV4-2, the J gene TRBJ2-1, with D unresolved. CDR3 size: 16 residues. Trimming pared 0 bases from V and 0 bases from J, leaving 9 bases between. CDR1 is LGHNA and CDR2 is YNFKEQ in the germline V gene. The CDR3 protein is CASSQERTSSYNEQFF. The CDR3 DNA follows: TGTGCCAGCAGCCAAGAACGCACGAGCTCCTACAATGAGCAGTTCTTC.

The chain employs TRBV5-1 and TRBJ1-2; D perhaps matches TRBD1 (5 bases). The germline V gene has CDR1 SGHRS and CDR2 YFSETQ. Trimming removed 2 bases at V and 8 bases at J, with 25 bases between. This CDR3 is 17 amino acids long. The CDR3 sequence: CASSFGRRGRGSDGYTF. The CDR3 region has the DNA TGCGCCAGCAGCTTCGGGAGAAGGGGAAGAGGGTCTGACGGCTACACCTTC.

This clone was picked up one time. The CDR3 nucleotides are TGTGCCATCAGTGGTGGGGTTAGCGGGAGAGGCTACAATGAGCAGTTCTTC. It yields the protein CAISGGVSGRGYNEQFF. The chain is built from TRBV10-3 and TRBJ2-1; 9 nucleotides match TRBD2. The germline CDR1 and CDR2 sequences are ENHRY and SYGVKD. Losses at the gene ends were 4 bases for V and 3 bases for J; bases not matched to a gene: 10. This CDR3 comprises 17 residues.

The chain is built from TRBV6-5 and TRBJ2-1; tentative D call: TRBD1 (6 bases). Trimming removed 1 base from V and 7 bases from J, with 11 bases in between. The CDR3 is 14 residues long. Germline CDR1 MNHEY, CDR2 SVGAGI. The CDR3 DNA follows: TGTGCCAGCAGTTACTTAAACCAGGGGAATGAGCAGTTCTTC. It translates to CASSYLNQGNEQFF.

The gene calls are TRBV7-8 and TRBJ1-1; 9 nucleotides line up with TRBD1. The CDR3 consists of 15 residues. V lost 5 bases to trimming and J lost 4 bases; unmatched junction nucleotides: 8. Germline V CDR1 and CDR2: SGHVS, FQNEAQ. CDR3 nucleotide sequence: TGTGCCAGCAGCCCACAGGGGGCTGTTAGCACTGAAGCTTTCTTT. This translates into CASSPQGAVSTEAFF.

CDR3 in amino acids: CASSIGPWVEQFF. In DNA form, the CDR3 reads TGTGCCAGTAGTATTGGGCCCTGGGTTGAGCAGTTCTTC. This chain joins TRBV19 and TRBJ2-1, with D unclear. V was shortened by 3 bases and J by 9 bases, with 12 bases between the two germline ends. CDR1 is LNHDA and CDR2 is SQIVND in the germline V gene (reference sequence). The CDR3 has 13 amino acids.

This clone was picked up a small number of times. One junction end disagrees with the germline gene, perhaps due to a read error. The rearrangement links TRBV7-7 to TRBJ2-2; maybe TRBD2 (5 bases). This CDR3 region has 15 residues. Germline V gene lookup returns CDR1 SSHAT and CDR2 FNYEAQ (reference sequence). CDR3 region: CASSPRTGNTGELFF. The DNA of the CDR3 is TGTGCTAGCAGCCCAAGGACTGGAAACACCGGGGAGCTGTTTTTT.

The rearrangement links TRBV28 to TRBJ2-1, with 15 bases that match TRBD2. There are 19 residues in the CDR3. J lost 5 bases, V lost 5 bases, and 13 bases had no gene match. In germline, CDR1 is MDHEN, CDR2 SYDVKM. The CDR3 reads CASSPRLGLAGGPHNEQFF. CDR3 DNA: TGTGCCAGCAGTCCACGCTTGGGACTAGCGGGAGGTCCGCACAATGAGCAGTTCTTC.

The chain uses TRBV5-1 and TRBJ1-1, with D unresolved. Trimming took off 4 bases at V and 0 bases at J, with 7 bases between the two ends. Germline CDR1 reads SGHRS; CDR2 reads YFSETQ. The CDR3 has 13 residues. CDR3: CASSLEMNTEAFF. CDR3 sequence (DNA): TGCGCCAGCAGCCTAGAAATGAACACTGAAGCTTTCTTT.

The chain combines TRBV25-1 with TRBJ2-1; 7 bases line up with TRBD2. After removal of 5 bases from V and 12 bases from J, the junction contained 19 bases not matched to a gene. Germline V lookup: CDR1 MGHDK, CDR2 SYGVNS. The length of the CDR3 is 16 residues. The CDR3 loop reads CASSSTRGLAAHGQFF. CDR3 sequence (DNA): TGTGCCAGCAGTTCCACGCGGGGCCTAGCGGCTCATGGGCAGTTCTTC.